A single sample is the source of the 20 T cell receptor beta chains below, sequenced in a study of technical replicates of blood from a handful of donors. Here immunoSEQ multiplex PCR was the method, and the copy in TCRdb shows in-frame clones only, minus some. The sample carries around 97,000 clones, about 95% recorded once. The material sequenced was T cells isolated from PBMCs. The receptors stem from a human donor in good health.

The chain's CDR3 is CASSFGSSDEQFF. Here the CDR3 DNA reads TGTGCCAGCAGTTTTGGCAGTAGCGATGAGCAGTTCTTC. The rearrangement joins TRBV6-4 to TRBJ2-1; perhaps TRBD2 as D (5 bases). Germline CDR1 is MRHNA and CDR2 is SNTAGT. The CDR3 extends over 13 amino acids. V dropped 5 bases and J dropped 8 bases, with 13 bases sitting between them.

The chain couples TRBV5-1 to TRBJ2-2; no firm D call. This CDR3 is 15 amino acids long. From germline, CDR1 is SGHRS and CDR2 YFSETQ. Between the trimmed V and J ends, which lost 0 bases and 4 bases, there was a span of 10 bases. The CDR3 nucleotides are TGCGCCAGCAGCTTGGGTAGGAGTTTCACCGGGGAGCTGTTTTTT. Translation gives CASSLGRSFTGELFF.

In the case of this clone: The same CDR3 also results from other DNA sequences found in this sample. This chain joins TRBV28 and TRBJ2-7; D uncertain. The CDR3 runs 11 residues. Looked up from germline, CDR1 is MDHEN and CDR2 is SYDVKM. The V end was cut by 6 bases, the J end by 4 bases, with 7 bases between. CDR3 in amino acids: CASSPGYEQYF. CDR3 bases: TGTGCCAGCAGCCCGGGTTACGAGCAGTACTTC.

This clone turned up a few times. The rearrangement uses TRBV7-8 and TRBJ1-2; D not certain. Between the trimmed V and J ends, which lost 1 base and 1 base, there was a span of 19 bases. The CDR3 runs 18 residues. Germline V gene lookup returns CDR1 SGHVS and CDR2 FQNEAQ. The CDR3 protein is CASSLVRSLYSNNYGYTF. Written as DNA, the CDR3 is TGTGCCAGCAGCTTAGTGCGGTCTCTGTATTCCAATAACTATGGCTACACCTTC.

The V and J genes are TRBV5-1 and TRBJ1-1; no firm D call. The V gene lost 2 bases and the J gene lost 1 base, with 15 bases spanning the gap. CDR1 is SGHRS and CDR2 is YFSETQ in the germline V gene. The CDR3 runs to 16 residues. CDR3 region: CASSFFRSVSNTEAFF. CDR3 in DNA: TGCGCCAGCAGCTTCTTTCGATCAGTTTCGAACACTGAAGCTTTCTTT.

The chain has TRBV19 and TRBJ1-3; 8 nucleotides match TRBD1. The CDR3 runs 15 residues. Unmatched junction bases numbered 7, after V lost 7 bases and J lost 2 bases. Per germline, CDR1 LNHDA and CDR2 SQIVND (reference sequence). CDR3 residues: CASKVDREPGNTIYF. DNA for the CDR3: TGTGCCAGTAAAGTGGACAGGGAACCTGGAAACACCATATATTTT.

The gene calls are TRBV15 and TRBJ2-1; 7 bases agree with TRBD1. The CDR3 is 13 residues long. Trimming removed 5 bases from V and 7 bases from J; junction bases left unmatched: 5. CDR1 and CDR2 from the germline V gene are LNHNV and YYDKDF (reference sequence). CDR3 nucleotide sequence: TGTGCCACCAGCCGGGACAGATTAAATGAGCAGTTCTTC. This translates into CATSRDRLNEQFF.

Written as DNA, the CDR3 is TGTGCCAGCAGCTTGTCGGGACTAGCGGGGCTGGTGTGGGAGACCCAGTACTTC. This gives the protein CASSLSGLAGLVWETQYF. The V call is TRBV5-5, the J call TRBJ2-5; 13 bases fit TRBD2. After removal of 1 base from V and 5 bases from J, the junction contained 11 bases not matched to a gene. This CDR3 region has 18 residues. In germline, CDR1 is SGHKS, CDR2 YYEKEE (reference sequence).

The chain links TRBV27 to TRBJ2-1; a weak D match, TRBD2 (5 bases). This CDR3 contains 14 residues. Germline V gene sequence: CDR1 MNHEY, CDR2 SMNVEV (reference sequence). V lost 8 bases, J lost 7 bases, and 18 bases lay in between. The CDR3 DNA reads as TGTGCCAGCGCCGAACTAGTCAGAGTGAATGAGCAGTTCTTC. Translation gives CASAELVRVNEQFF.

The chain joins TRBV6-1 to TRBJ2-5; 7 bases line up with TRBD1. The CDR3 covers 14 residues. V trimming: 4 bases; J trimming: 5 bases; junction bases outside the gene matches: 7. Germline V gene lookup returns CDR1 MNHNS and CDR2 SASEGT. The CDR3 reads CASSATGVDETQYF. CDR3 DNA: TGTGCCAGCAGTGCCACAGGGGTAGATGAGACCCAGTACTTC.

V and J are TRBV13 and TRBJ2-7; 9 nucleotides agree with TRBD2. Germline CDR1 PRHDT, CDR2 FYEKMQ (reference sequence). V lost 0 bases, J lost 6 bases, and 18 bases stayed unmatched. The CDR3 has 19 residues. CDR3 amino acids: CASSLGRAIIAGEDVEQYF. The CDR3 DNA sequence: TGTGCCAGCAGCTTAGGCCGAGCAATCATAGCGGGAGAAGATGTCGAGCAGTACTTC.

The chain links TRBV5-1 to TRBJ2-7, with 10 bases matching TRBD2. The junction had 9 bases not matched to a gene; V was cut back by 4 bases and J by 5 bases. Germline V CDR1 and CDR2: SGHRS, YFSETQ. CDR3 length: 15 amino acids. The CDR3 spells CASSPGLAISNEQYF. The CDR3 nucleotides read TGCGCCAGCAGCCCGGGACTAGCGATATCTAACGAGCAGTACTTC.

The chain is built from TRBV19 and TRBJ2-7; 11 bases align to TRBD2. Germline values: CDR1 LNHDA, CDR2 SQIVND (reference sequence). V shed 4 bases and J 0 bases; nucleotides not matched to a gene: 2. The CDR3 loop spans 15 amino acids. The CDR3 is CASSSTSGSSYEQYF. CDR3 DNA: TGTGCCAGTAGTAGTACTAGCGGGAGCTCCTACGAGCAGTACTTC.

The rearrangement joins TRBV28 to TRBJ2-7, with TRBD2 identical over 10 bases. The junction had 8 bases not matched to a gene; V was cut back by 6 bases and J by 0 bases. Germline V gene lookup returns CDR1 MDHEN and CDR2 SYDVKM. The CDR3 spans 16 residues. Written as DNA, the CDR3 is TGTGCCAGCAGGTCCGGGACTAGCGTTTACTCCTACGAGCAGTACTTC. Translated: CASRSGTSVYSYEQYF.

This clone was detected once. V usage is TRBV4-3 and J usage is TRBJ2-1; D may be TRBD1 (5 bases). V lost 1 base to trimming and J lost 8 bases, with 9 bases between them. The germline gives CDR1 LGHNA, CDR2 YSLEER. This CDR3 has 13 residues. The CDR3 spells CASSQATGYEQFF. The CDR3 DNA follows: TGCGCCAGCAGCCAAGCTACAGGATATGAGCAGTTCTTC.

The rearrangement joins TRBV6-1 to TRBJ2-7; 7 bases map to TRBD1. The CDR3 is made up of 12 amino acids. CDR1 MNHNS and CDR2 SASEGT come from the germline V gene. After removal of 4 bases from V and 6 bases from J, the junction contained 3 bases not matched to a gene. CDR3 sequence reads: CASSVKGAEQYF. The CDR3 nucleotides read TGTGCCAGCAGTGTGAAGGGGGCCGAGCAGTACTTC.

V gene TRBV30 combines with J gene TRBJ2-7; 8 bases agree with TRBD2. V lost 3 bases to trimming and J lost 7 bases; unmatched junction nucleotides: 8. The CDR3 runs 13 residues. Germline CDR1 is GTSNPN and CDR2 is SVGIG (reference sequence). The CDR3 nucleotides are TGTGCCTGGAGGACGGGACTAGAGCGGGAGCAGTACTTC. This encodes CAWRTGLEREQYF.

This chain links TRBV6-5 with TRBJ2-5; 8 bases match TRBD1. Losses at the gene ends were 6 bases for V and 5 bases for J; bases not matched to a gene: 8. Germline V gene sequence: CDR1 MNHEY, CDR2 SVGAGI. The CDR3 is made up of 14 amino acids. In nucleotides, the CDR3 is TGTGCCAGCAGACCCAGGACAGGGCGGGAGACCCAGTACTTC. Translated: CASRPRTGRETQYF.

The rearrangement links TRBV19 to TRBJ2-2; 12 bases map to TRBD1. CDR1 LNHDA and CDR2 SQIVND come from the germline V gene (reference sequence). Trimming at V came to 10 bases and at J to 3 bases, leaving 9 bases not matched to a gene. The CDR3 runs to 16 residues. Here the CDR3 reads CATGTGGKVDTGELFF. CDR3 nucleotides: TGTGCCACTGGGACAGGGGGCAAGGTGGACACCGGGGAGCTGTTTTTT.

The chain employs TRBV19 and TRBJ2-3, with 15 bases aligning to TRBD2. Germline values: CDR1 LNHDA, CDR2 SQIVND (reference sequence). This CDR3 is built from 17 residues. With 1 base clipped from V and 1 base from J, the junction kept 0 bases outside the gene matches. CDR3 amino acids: CASSIGTSGGGTDTQYF. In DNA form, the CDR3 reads TGTGCCAGTAGTATAGGGACTAGCGGGGGGGGCACAGATACGCAGTATTTT.